A selection of T cell receptor beta chains follows, all from one sample in a study of CD8 T cells in Susac syndrome. Each CDR3 protein gets one entry after TCRdb re-called the immunoSEQ multiplex PCR reads with MiXCR. The sample lists around 220,000 distinct CDR3 sequences; 90% to 95% were seen once. The sequencing input was CD8+ T cells from PBMCs. These receptors all stem from a human donor with multiple sclerosis. CDR3s include the opening cysteine and the closing phenylalanine or tryptophan. The D gene is left open where the match is weak. A clone size is listed for some rows: how often the clone was seen (once, few, many), or a class if it is expanded.

d_call j_call v_call clone_size cdr3_aa cdr3_nt
- TRBJ1-1 TRBV29-1 - CSVEEGIVAGNTEAFF TGCAGCGTTGAAGAAGGAATAGTGGCAGGGAACACTGAAGCTTTCTTT
TRBD2 TRBJ2-1 TRBV7-3 - CASSTSGKEQFF TGTGCCAGCAGTACGAGCGGGAAGGAGCAGTTCTTC
- TRBJ1-5 TRBV3-1 - CASSQVSGANQPQHF TGTGCCAGCAGCCAAGTTTCAGGGGCGAATCAGCCCCAGCATTTT
- TRBJ2-7 TRBV12-3/TRBV12-4 - CASSPRWAGSGDPYEQYF TGTGCCAGCAGTCCCCGCTGGGCAGGTAGCGGAGATCCCTACGAGCAGTACTTC
- TRBJ1-1 TRBV6-1 - CASSEEQAWTEAFF TGTGCCAGCAGTGAAGAACAGGCGTGGACTGAAGCTTTCTTT
TRBD2 TRBJ2-7 TRBV5-6 - CASSRTSRSSYEQYF TGTGCCAGCAGCCGGACTAGCCGTAGCTCCTACGAGCAGTACTTC
- TRBJ1-1 TRBV7-9 once CASSERGWAEAFF TGTGCCAGCAGCGAAAGAGGGTGGGCTGAAGCTTTCTTT
- TRBJ1-1 TRBV24-1 - CATSGGGGTEAFF TGTGCCACCAGTGGTGGGGGGGGCACTGAAGCTTTCTTT
- TRBJ1-1 TRBV28 - CASLQRGFPEAFF TGTGCCAGTCTCCAACGAGGTTTCCCTGAAGCTTTCTTT
- TRBJ1-2 TRBV7-9 - CASSLVPSPGAYGYTF TGTGCCAGCAGCTTAGTTCCGAGCCCAGGAGCCTATGGCTACACCTTC
- TRBJ2-1 TRBV4-3 - CASSQARIDVPQIGNEQFF TGCGCCAGCAGCCAAGCAAGGATTGATGTACCCCAGATTGGCAATGAGCAGTTCTTC
- TRBJ2-7 TRBV20-1 - CSVSTGTRYEQYF TGCAGTGTCTCGACTGGCACGAGATACGAGCAGTACTTC
- TRBJ1-2 TRBV2 - CASSEARREGSGYTF TGTGCCAGCAGTGAAGCTAGGAGGGAAGGGTCGGGCTACACCTTC
- TRBJ2-3 TRBV2 - CASSSEQGTDTQYF TGTGCCAGCAGCTCCGAGCAGGGCACAGATACGCAGTATTTT
TRBD1 TRBJ2-7 TRBV13 - CASSSGQYEQYF TGTGCCAGCAGCTCGGGACAGTACGAGCAGTACTTC
- TRBJ1-1 TRBV7-9 - CASSRRGDTEAFF TGTGCCAGCAGTCGCCGGGGGGACACTGAAGCTTTCTTT
- TRBJ2-5 TRBV9 - CASSGEPRETQYF TGTGCCAGCAGCGGCGAGCCTCGGGAGACCCAGTACTTC
- TRBJ2-3 TRBV2 once CASSAGQGHTDTQYF TGTGCCAGCAGTGCTGGGCAGGGCCACACAGATACGCAGTATTTT
TRBD2 TRBJ2-1 TRBV11-2 - CASSPLQLAGGQFF TGTGCCAGCAGCCCCCTGCAGCTGGCGGGAGGACAGTTCTTC
- TRBJ2-2 TRBV5-6 - CASSLGLVYAGELFF TGTGCCAGCAGCTTGGGACTAGTGTACGCCGGGGAGCTGTTTTTT
- TRBJ1-5 TRBV24-1 - CATGTSAGPQHF TGTGCCACAGGGACATCCGCCGGGCCCCAGCATTTT
- TRBJ2-1 TRBV3-1 - CASSQTRSSSEQFF TGTGCCAGCAGCCAGACTAGAAGTTCTAGCGAGCAGTTCTTC
- TRBJ2-5 TRBV9 - CASSARSGEETQYF TGTGCCAGCAGCGCACGCAGCGGAGAAGAGACCCAGTACTTC
TRBD1 TRBJ2-7 TRBV20-1 - CSAIGTEDYEQYF TGCAGCGCCATAGGGACAGAAGATTACGAGCAGTACTTC
- TRBJ2-7 TRBV7-9 - CASMGAKYEQYF TGTGCCAGCATGGGGGCTAAATACGAGCAGTACTTC
TRBD1 TRBJ1-1 TRBV5-6 - CASSGTGETEAFF TGTGCCAGCAGCGGCACAGGGGAAACTGAAGCTTTCTTT
TRBD1 TRBJ2-1 TRBV15 - CATSPGTGTYNEQFF TGTGCCACCAGCCCTGGGACAGGGACCTACAATGAGCAGTTCTTC
- TRBJ1-2 TRBV7-9 - CASTKQGDYGYTF TGTGCCAGCACCAAACAGGGTGACTATGGCTACACCTTC
TRBD1 TRBJ1-2 TRBV6-1 - CASALGQGKDYGYTF TGTGCCAGCGCATTGGGACAGGGAAAGGACTATGGCTACACCTTC
- TRBJ2-5 TRBV12-3/TRBV12-4 - CASSLGLGQETQYF TGTGCCAGCAGTTTGGGGCTCGGGCAAGAGACCCAGTACTTC
- TRBJ2-7 TRBV7-9 - CASSLVGRLYEQYF TGTGCCAGCAGCTTAGTCGGACGCCTCTACGAGCAGTACTTC
TRBD1 TRBJ2-3 TRBV2 - CASRRTGSADTQYF TGTGCCAGCAGGAGGACAGGGTCGGCAGATACGCAGTATTTT
TRBD1 TRBJ1-2 TRBV29-1 - CSVSIIPGQTYGYTF TGCAGCGTCTCGATAATACCGGGACAGACCTATGGCTACACCTTC
- TRBJ2-3 TRBV7-9 once CASSRDGVGTDTQYF TGTGCCAGCAGCCGGGACGGTGTGGGCACAGATACGCAGTATTTT
TRBD1 TRBJ1-1 TRBV27 - CASSWTGGNTEAFF TGTGCCAGCAGTTGGACAGGGGGGAACACTGAAGCTTTCTTT
TRBD2 TRBJ2-1 TRBV4-3 - CASSHGASGNEQFF TGCGCCAGCAGCCATGGAGCTAGCGGGAATGAGCAGTTCTTC
- TRBJ2-2 TRBV9 - CASSVEGQDTGELFF TGTGCCAGCAGCGTAGAGGGACAAGACACCGGGGAGCTGTTTTTT
TRBD2 TRBJ2-1 TRBV11-2 - CASSLQAGLAGGSGSYNEQFF TGTGCCAGCAGCTTACAAGCCGGACTAGCGGGGGGTAGTGGTTCCTACAATGAGCAGTTCTTC
- TRBJ2-7 TRBV7-9 - CASSPSTASSYEQYF TGTGCCAGCAGCCCGTCGACAGCCAGCTCCTACGAGCAGTACTTC
- TRBJ1-5 TRBV12-3/TRBV12-4 once CASSFGSADWHF TGTGCCAGCAGTTTCGGATCGGCAGATTGGCATTTT
TRBD2 TRBJ2-1 TRBV7-6 - CASSLSPGLAGGPKIDEQFF TGTGCCAGCAGCTTATCCCCGGGACTAGCGGGAGGGCCGAAGATAGACGAGCAGTTCTTC
- TRBJ2-5 TRBV4-3 - CASSRGAATGAGETQYF TGCGCCAGCAGCCGGGGGGCGGCTACGGGAGCCGGAGAGACCCAGTACTTC
- TRBJ2-7 TRBV4-3 - CASSQAGDSSYEQYF TGCGCCAGCAGCCAAGCTGGAGACAGCTCCTACGAGCAGTACTTC
- TRBJ2-3 TRBV4-3 - CASSQVTSFTHADTQYF TGCGCCAGCAGCCAAGTGACGAGTTTCACTCATGCAGATACGCAGTATTTT
- TRBJ1-1 TRBV5-6 - CASSFGTWGTEAFF TGTGCCAGCAGCTTTGGGACGTGGGGCACTGAAGCTTTCTTT
- TRBJ1-3 TRBV12-3/TRBV12-4 - CASQAGNSGNTIYF TGTGCCAGCCAGGCGGGGAACTCTGGAAACACCATATATTTT
TRBD1 TRBJ1-5 TRBV23-1 - CAGARTGAGQPQHF TGCGCCGGGGCCCGGACAGGGGCTGGTCAGCCCCAGCATTTT
TRBD1 TRBJ2-2 TRBV9 - CASSATRDRANTGELFF TGTGCCAGCAGCGCCACGAGGGACAGGGCCAACACCGGGGAGCTGTTTTTT
TRBD2 TRBJ2-1 TRBV29-1 - CSVETSGVFSYNEQFF TGCAGCGTTGAGACTAGCGGGGTGTTCTCCTACAATGAGCAGTTCTTC
- TRBJ2-7 TRBV27 few CASSLWPGAYEQYF TGTGCCAGCAGTTTATGGCCGGGAGCCTACGAGCAGTACTTC
- TRBJ2-7 TRBV19 - CASSIGGASDEQYF TGTGCCAGTAGTATTGGGGGGGCGAGTGACGAGCAGTACTTC